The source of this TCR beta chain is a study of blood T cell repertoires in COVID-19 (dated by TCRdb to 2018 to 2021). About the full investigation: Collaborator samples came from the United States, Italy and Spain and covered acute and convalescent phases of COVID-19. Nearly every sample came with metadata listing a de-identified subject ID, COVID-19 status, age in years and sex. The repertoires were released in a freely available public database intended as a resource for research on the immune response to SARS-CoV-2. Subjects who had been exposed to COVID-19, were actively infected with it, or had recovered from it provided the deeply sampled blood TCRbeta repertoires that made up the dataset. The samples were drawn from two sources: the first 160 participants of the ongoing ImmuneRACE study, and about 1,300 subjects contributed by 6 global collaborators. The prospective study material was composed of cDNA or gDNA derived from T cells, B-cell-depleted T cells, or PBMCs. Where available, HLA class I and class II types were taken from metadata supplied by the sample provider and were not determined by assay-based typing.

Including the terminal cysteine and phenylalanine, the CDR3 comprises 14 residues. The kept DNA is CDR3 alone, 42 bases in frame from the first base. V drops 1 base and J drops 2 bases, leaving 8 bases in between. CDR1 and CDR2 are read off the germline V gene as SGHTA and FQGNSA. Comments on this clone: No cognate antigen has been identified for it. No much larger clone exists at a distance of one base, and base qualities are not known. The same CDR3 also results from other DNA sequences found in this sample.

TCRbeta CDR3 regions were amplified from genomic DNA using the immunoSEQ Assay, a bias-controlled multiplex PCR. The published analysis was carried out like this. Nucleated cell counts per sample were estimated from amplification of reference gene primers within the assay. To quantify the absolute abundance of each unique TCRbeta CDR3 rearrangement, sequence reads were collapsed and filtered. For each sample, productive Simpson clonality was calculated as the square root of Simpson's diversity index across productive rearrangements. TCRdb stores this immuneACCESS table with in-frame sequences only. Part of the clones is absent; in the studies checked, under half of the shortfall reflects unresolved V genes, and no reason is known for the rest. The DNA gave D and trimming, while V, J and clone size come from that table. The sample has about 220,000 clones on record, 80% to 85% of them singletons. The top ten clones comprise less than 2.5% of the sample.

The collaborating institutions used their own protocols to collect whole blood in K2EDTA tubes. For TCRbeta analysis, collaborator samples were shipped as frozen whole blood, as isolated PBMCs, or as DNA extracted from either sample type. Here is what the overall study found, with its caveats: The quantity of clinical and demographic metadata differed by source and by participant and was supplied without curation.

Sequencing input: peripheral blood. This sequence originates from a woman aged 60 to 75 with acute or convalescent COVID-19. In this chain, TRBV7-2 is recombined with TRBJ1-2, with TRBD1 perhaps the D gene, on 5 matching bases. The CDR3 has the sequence CASSLGQGNYGYTF. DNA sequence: TGTGCCAGCAGCTTAGGGCAGGGAAACTATGGCTACACCTTC.